This T cell receptor (beta chain) originates from a study of PD-L1 blockade in urothelial cancer. Study as a whole: From 2014, patients received atezolizumab, given as 1,200 mg intravenously every 3 weeks. Study-level findings and limits: Tumor-associated TCR clones expanded more in blood at 3 weeks in patients with durable benefit.

PCRs were each spiked with synthetic TCR analog templates. Some clones are missing from TCRdb's copy, which holds only in-frame ones; the method was immunoSEQ multiplex PCR. Altogether some 48,000 clones are present, roughly 80% being singletons, with the ten largest covering approximately 10%. The CDR3 contains 13 residues. Trimming removed 7 bases at V and 11 bases at J, with 20 bases between. Germline CDR1 reads MDHEN; CDR2 reads SYDVKM. The time point here: peripheral blood 6 weeks after treatment start. Comments on this clone: Antigen specificity is unknown.

The receptor's source is an older man with urothelial cancer. The sequenced sample was PBMCs, obtained around atezolizumab (anti-PD-L1) treatment. The J gene is TRBJ1-1, the V gene TRBV28; D may be TRBD1 (5 bases). CDR3: CASIEQDGPKAFF. In nucleotides, the CDR3 is TGTGCCAGCATCGAACAGGACGGCCCGAAGGCTTTCTTT.